Below, 23 T cell receptor beta chains from the same sample are listed, as sequenced in a study of cytomegalovirus exposure and HLA in healthy donors. Method: immunoSEQ multiplex PCR; TCRdb's copy keeps in-frame clones and lacks some. Here the sample spans 45,000 to 70,000 clones, 90% to 95% being singletons. The sequenced sample was PBMCs. The source is a woman between 18 and 30 years old in good health and CMV-seronegative.

The CDR3: CASSPGLAGGPETQYF. As DNA, the CDR3 is TGCGCCAGCAGCCCCGGACTAGCGGGGGGGCCAGAGACCCAGTACTTC. The chain combines TRBV5-1 with TRBJ2-5; 15 positions agree with TRBD2. The germline V gene encodes CDR1 SGHRS and CDR2 YFSETQ. V shed 4 bases, J shed 4 bases, and the junction held 5 bases outside the gene matches. This CDR3 has 16 residues.

The chain has TRBV27 and TRBJ1-6; 7 bases are a match to TRBD1. Trimming removed 3 bases from V and 6 bases from J; junction bases left unmatched: 5. The CDR3 consists of 15 residues. Germline CDR1 and CDR2: MNHEY and SMNVEV (reference sequence). Written as DNA, the CDR3 is TGTGCCAGCAGTTTGGGACAGACAACTAATTCACCCCTCCACTTT. It translates to CASSLGQTTNSPLHF.

The chain couples TRBV10-3 to TRBJ2-7, with 10 bases fitting TRBD1. The CDR3 length is 14 residues. J gave up 0 bases and V 11 bases, and 7 bases lay outside the gene matches. Germline-derived CDR1 and CDR2 are ENHRY and SYGVKD. For the CDR3, the DNA is TGTGCCGCGGGACAGGGGAGAGGCTCCTACGAGCAGTACGTC. The encoded protein is CAAGQGRGSYEQYV.

The V gene is TRBV7-8, the J gene TRBJ1-2; 7 bases align to TRBD1. This CDR3 is 14 amino acids long. CDR1 SGHVS and CDR2 FQNEAQ come from the germline V gene. Unmatched junction bases numbered 7, after V lost 5 bases and J lost 4 bases. CDR3 bases: TGTGCCAGCAGCCCGACGGGACAGAGCTATGGCTACACCTTC. Translating gives CASSPTGQSYGYTF.

The chain employs TRBV21-1 and TRBJ2-1; TRBD2 is taken as the D call from the table, unchecked against the DNA. TRBV21-1 counts as a pseudogene. CDR3 length: 20 residues. CDR3 in DNA: TGTGCCAGCAGCCTTTCTACCGGGACTAGCGGGGCAACGTCGGGCAATGAGCAGTTCTTC. It is translated as CASSLSTGTSGATSGNEQFF.

The chain combines TRBV9 with TRBJ2-3; D possibly corresponds to TRBD2 (6 bases). CDR1 SGDLS and CDR2 YYNGEE come from the germline V gene. This CDR3 is 15 amino acids long. Trimming shortened V by 0 bases and J by 9 bases, and 17 bases separated the two germline ends. CDR3 region: CASSVEADWAGTQYF. CDR3 in DNA: TGTGCCAGCAGCGTAGAGGCGGACTGGGCGGGGACGCAGTATTTT.

The rearrangement uses TRBV30 and TRBJ2-7; 7 bases match TRBD2. Germline CDR1 and CDR2: GTSNPN and SVGIG (reference sequence). The length of the CDR3 is 13 residues. V dropped 2 bases and J dropped 3; count of bases not matched to a gene: 4. DNA of the CDR3: TGTGCCTGGAGTTCGATAGCGGGCTACGAGCAGTACGTC. The encoded protein is CAWSSIAGYEQYV.

V is TRBV7-8 and J is TRBJ1-1; no clear D gene. Germline loops: CDR1 SGHVS, CDR2 FQNEAQ. CDR3 size: 15 residues. Trimming shortened V by 2 bases and J by 8 bases, and 18 bases separated the two germline ends. The CDR3, as DNA: TGTGCCAGCAGCTTAATTATCGTGGCGGGTCCAGAAGCTTTCTTT. As protein: CASSLIIVAGPEAFF.

The CDR3 is CSVEYRPSSGNTIYF. CDR3 bases: TGCAGCGTTGAATACAGGCCCTCCTCTGGAAACACCATATATTTT. This chain links TRBV29-1 with TRBJ1-3; a possible D gene is TRBD1 (5 bases). The germline V and J ends were trimmed by 2 bases and 0 bases, with 11 bases remaining between them. The CDR3 consists of 15 residues. Germline assignment: CDR1 SQVTM and CDR2 ANQGSEA. Full variable domain (remainder filled in from reference TRBV29-1 and TRBJ1-3): SAVISQKPSRDICQRGTSLTIQCQVDSQVTMMFWYRQQPGQSLTLIATANQGSEATYESGFVIDKFPISRPNLTFSTLTVSNMSPEDSSIYLCSVEYRPSSGNTIYFGEGSWLTVV.

The CDR3 nucleotides are TGTGCTAGTGGTTCCCGCCCCCTACAAGAGACCCAGTACTTC. Encoded protein: CASGSRPLQETQYF. The genes are TRBV12-5 and TRBJ2-5; the D is unclear. The CDR3 runs 14 residues. Germline-derived CDR1 and CDR2 are LGHNT and FRNRAP. V lost 4 bases and J 2 bases, leaving 11 bases between the germline ends.

V usage is TRBV19 and J usage is TRBJ1-1; 7 bases are a match to TRBD1. The germline CDR1 and CDR2 sequences are LNHDA and SQIVND (reference sequence). CDR3 length equals 17 residues. The V and J ends lost 0 bases and 1 base, in that order; junction bases with no gene match: 8. This CDR3 is CASSIDKGQIKNTEAFF. CDR3 nucleotides: TGTGCCAGTAGTATAGATAAGGGACAGATAAAGAACACTGAAGCTTTCTTT.

The gene calls are TRBV7-3 and TRBJ2-1; 10 bases agree with TRBD2. The CDR3 spans 17 residues. V lost 1 base, J lost 4 bases, and 7 bases stayed unmatched. Per germline, CDR1 SGHTA and CDR2 FQGTGA. In DNA, the CDR3 is TGTGCCAGCAGCTTAATTGTGACTAGCGGGCCTTACAATGAGCAGTTCTTC. Protein product: CASSLIVTSGPYNEQFF.

The rearrangement joins TRBV6-5 to TRBJ2-7; TRBD1 matches at 7 bases. The V gene end was trimmed by 5 bases and the J gene end by 2 bases; junction bases not matched to a gene: 6. The CDR3 runs 14 residues. Germline loops: CDR1 MNHEY, CDR2 SVGAGI. CDR3 nucleotides: TGTGCCAGCAGTCCGACAGGGTTTCCCTACGAGCAGTACTTC. Its translation is CASSPTGFPYEQYF.

CDR3 amino acids: CASSGTIGNTIYF. CDR3 bases: TGTGCCAGCAGTGGGACAATTGGAAACACCATATATTTT. The rearrangement uses TRBV2 and TRBJ1-3; D is possibly TRBD1 (5 bases). Germline lookup yields CDR1 SNHLY and CDR2 FYNNEI. CDR3 length equals 13 residues. Trimming left V 4 bases short and J 3 bases short, with 7 bases between.

This chain connects TRBV9 to TRBJ2-6; 8 bases map to TRBD1. V was pared by 0 bases and J by 5 bases, with 7 bases of the junction left unmatched. Germline V gene sequence: CDR1 SGDLS, CDR2 YYNGEE. The CDR3 consists of 17 residues. The CDR3 DNA is TGTGCCAGCAGCGTAGGCGGCAGGGGGCAAAGGGCCAACGTCCTGACTTTC. Protein: CASSVGGRGQRANVLTF. Using reference TRBV9 and TRBJ2-6 for the parts outside the CDR3, the full variable domain is DSGVTQTPKHLITATGQRVTLRCSPRSGDLSVYWYQQSLDQGLQFLIQYYNGEERAKGNILERFSAQQFPDLHSELNLSSLELGDSALYFCASSVGGRGQRANVLTFGAGSRLTVL.

The chain combines TRBV6-5 with TRBJ1-3; unclear D gene. CDR3 size: 16 residues. Germline CDR1 reads MNHEY; CDR2 reads SVGAGI. The V gene lost 0 bases and the J gene lost 0 bases, with 9 bases spanning the gap. The CDR3 nucleotides read TGTGCCAGCAGTTACTCGAATCGGGTCTCTGGAAACACCATATATTTT. Its protein is CASSYSNRVSGNTIYF.

This clone showed up just once. The rearrangement joins TRBV5-5 to TRBJ2-5; D remains unclear. Germline CDR1 reads SGHKS; CDR2 reads YYEKEE (reference sequence). The CDR3 consists of 11 residues. V dropped 4 bases and J dropped 8 bases, with 9 bases sitting between them. CDR3 in amino acids: CASSLEDTQYF. The CDR3 bases are TGTGCCAGCAGCCTCGAGGATACCCAGTACTTC.

The chain employs TRBV19 and TRBJ2-1; tentative D call: TRBD1 (5 bases). Germline assignment: CDR1 LNHDA and CDR2 SQIVND (reference sequence). The CDR3 runs 15 residues. V was cut by 1 base and J by 5 bases, with 12 bases left in between. The CDR3 nucleotides read TGTGCCAGTAGTATAGTTCAGGGATCGCACAATGAGCAGTTCTTC. It yields the protein CASSIVQGSHNEQFF.

This sequence joins TRBV1 and TRBJ2-7; the table gives TRBD2 as D, unverified against the DNA. TRBV1 is a recognized pseudogene. The CDR3 is 14 residues long. The CDR3 bases are TGCACCAGCGGGACTAGCGGGAGAAGTAACGAGCAGTACGTC. This gives the protein CTSGTSGRSNEQYV.

The rearrangement links TRBV19 to TRBJ2-2; 10 bases map to TRBD2. Germline CDR1 and CDR2: LNHDA and SQIVND (reference sequence). The CDR3 has 23 amino acids. After removal of 7 bases from V and 3 bases from J, the junction contained 29 bases not matched to a gene. In nucleotides, the CDR3 is TGTGCCAGTAAATTTCGCCTTAGGGGAAGTTGGCTAGCGGGAGAAAAAGACACCGGGGAGCTGTTTTTT. Encoded protein: CASKFRLRGSWLAGEKDTGELFF.

The rearrangement links TRBV6-6 to TRBJ1-6; 8 bases map to TRBD1. Germline trimming cut 10 bases from V and 6 bases from J; bases unmatched to any gene: 11. The CDR3 contains 15 residues. Germline lookup yields CDR1 MNHNY and CDR2 SVGAGI (reference sequence). The CDR3 DNA follows: TGTGCCACCCAACAGGGGGAGCGCCTTAATTCACCCCTCCACTTT. Protein sequence: CATQQGERLNSPLHF.

The gene calls are TRBV30 and TRBJ2-7, with 15 nucleotides matching TRBD2. The CDR3 length is 19 residues. Trimming took 2 bases from V and 4 from J; bases not matched to a gene: 15. The germline V gene has CDR1 GTSNPN and CDR2 SVGIG (reference sequence). The CDR3 is CAWSKRGLAGGRIVYEQYV. CDR3 bases: TGTGCCTGGAGTAAGCGGGGACTAGCGGGAGGTCGAATCGTATACGAGCAGTACGTC.

The chain is built from TRBV19 and TRBJ1-1; a possible D gene is TRBD1 (6 bases). CDR3 length: 15 amino acids. Germline V CDR1 and CDR2: LNHDA, SQIVND (reference sequence). V gave up 0 bases and J gave up 4 bases, with 12 bases separating them. For the CDR3, the DNA is TGTGCCAGTAGTATAGAAGGGAACAGGGCCACTGAAGCTTTCTTT. Its protein is CASSIEGNRATEAFF.